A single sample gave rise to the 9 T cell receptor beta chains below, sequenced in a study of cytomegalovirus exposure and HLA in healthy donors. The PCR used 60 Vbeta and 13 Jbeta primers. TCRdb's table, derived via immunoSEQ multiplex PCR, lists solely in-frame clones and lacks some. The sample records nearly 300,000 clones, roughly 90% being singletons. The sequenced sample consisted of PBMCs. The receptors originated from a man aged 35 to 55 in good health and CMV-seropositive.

CDR3 bases: TGTGCCAGCACCCTTGGCGGGAGGGGTTCGGAGACCCAGTACTTC. Its translation: CASTLGGRGSETQYF. J is TRBJ2-5 and V is TRBV7-9; TRBD2 matches at 9 bases. This CDR3 comprises 15 residues. V lost 7 bases, J lost 5 bases, and 11 bases stayed unmatched. Germline CDR1 is SEHNR and CDR2 is FQNEAQ (reference sequence).

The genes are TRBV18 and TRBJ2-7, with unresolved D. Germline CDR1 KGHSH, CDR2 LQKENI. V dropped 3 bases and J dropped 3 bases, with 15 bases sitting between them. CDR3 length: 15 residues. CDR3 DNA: TGTGCCAGCTCACCCCGCGGCCGTGAGGTCTACGAGCAGTACTTC. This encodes CASSPRGREVYEQYF. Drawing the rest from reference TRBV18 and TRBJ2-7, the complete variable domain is NAGVMQNPRHLVRRRGQEARLRCSPMKGHSHVYWYRQLPEEGLKFMVYLQKENIIDESGMPKERFSAEFPKEGPSILRIQQVVRGDSAAYFCASSPRGREVYEQYFGPGTRLTVT.

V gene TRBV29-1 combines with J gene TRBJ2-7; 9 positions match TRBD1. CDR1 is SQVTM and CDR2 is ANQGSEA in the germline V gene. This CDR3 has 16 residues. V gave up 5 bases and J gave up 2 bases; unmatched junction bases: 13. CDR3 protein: CSVPKAGTGTPYEQYF. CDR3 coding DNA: TGCAGCGTTCCTAAAGCCGGGACAGGGACCCCCTACGAGCAGTACTTC.

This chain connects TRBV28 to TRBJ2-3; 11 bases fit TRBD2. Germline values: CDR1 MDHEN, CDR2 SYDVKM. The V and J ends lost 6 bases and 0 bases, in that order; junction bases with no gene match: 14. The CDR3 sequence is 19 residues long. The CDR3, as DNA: TGTGCCAGCAGGCTCTTAACCGGGACTAGCGGACCTAGCACAGATACGCAGTATTTT. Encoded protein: CASRLLTGTSGPSTDTQYF.

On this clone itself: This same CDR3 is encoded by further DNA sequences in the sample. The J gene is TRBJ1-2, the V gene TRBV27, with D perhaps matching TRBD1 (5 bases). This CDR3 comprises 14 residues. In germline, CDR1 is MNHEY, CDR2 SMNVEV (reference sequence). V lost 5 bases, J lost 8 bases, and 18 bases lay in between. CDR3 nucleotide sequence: TGTGCCAGCAGTCCGTTGGGGCAGGGCCTCGGCTACACCTTC. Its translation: CASSPLGQGLGYTF.

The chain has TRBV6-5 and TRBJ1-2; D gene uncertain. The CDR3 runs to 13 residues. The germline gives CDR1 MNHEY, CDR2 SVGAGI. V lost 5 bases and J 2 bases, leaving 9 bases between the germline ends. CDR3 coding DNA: TGTGCCAGCAGTAAACACGTAAACTATGGCTACACCTTC. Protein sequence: CASSKHVNYGYTF.

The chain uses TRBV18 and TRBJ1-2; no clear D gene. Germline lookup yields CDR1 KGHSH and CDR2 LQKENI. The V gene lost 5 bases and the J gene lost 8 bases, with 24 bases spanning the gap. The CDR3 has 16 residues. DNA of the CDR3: TGTGCCAGCTCAGGAGGAAATATGGGCCACCCCCCAGGCTACACCTTC. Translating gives CASSGGNMGHPPGYTF.

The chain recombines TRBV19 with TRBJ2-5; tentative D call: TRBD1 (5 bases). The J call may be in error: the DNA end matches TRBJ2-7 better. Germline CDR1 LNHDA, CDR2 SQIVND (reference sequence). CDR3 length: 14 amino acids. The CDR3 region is CASSIATASYEQYF. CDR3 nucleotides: TGTGCCAGTAGTATAGCGACAGCCTCCTACGAGCAGTACTTC.

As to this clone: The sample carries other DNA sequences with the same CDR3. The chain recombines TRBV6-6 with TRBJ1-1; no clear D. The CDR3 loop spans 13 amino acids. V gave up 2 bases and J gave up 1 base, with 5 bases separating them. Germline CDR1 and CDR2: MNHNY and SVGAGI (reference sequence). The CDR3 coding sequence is TGTGCCAGCAGTTACGGCCGGAACACTGAAGCTTTCTTT. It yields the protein CASSYGRNTEAFF.